Following are 32 T cell receptor beta chains from one sample sequenced in a study of blood T cell repertoires in COVID-19. Generated by immunoSEQ multiplex PCR, the TCRdb table keeps only in-frame clones and is missing some. The data contain some 200,000 clones, 75% to 90% of them singletons. The sample consisted of peripheral blood. Receptor source: a woman between 35 and 50 years old with acute or convalescent COVID-19.

J is TRBJ2-1 and V is TRBV9, with 7 bases identical to TRBD1. Trimming cost V 3 bases and J 5 bases; bases outside gene matches: 8. Germline CDR1 and CDR2: SGDLS and YYNGEE. The CDR3 is 15 amino acids. CDR3 bases: TGTGCCAGCAGCGGCCGGGACAGCCATCACAATGAGCAGTTCTTC. As protein: CASSGRDSHHNEQFF.

This rearrangement joins TRBV28 to TRBJ2-1; D ambiguous. Deletions cut 6 bases from V and 8 bases from J, with 14 bases between. This CDR3 contains 13 residues. Germline CDR1 and CDR2: MDHEN and SYDVKM. This CDR3 reads CASRARLSHEQFF. CDR3 in DNA: TGTGCCAGCAGGGCCAGACTGAGCCATGAGCAGTTCTTC.

This chain uses TRBV7-9 with TRBJ1-1, with a tentative D call TRBD1 (5 bases). V dropped 7 bases and J dropped 3 bases, with 15 bases sitting between them. Germline V gives CDR1 SEHNR, CDR2 FQNEAQ (reference sequence). CDR3 length: 14 amino acids. The CDR3, as DNA: TGTGCCAGCAAGGTCGGGGGGGAGGACACTGAAGCTTTCTTT. Encoded protein: CASKVGGEDTEAFF. The full variable domain, with the rest looked up from reference TRBV7-9 and TRBJ1-1, is DTGVSQNPRHKITKRGQNVTFRCDPISEHNRLYWYRQTLGQGPEFLTYFQNEAQLEKSRLLSDRFSAERPKGSFSTLEIQRTEQGDSAMYLCASKVGGEDTEAFFGQGTRLTVV.

This clone was counted a few times. This chain links TRBV9 with TRBJ2-7; 8 nucleotides agree with TRBD2. This CDR3 has 17 residues. J gave up 0 bases and V 0 bases, and 8 bases lay outside the gene matches. The germline V gene has CDR1 SGDLS and CDR2 YYNGEE. The CDR3 sequence is CASSVGLLTSDSYEQYF. The CDR3 bases are TGTGCCAGCAGCGTAGGTCTATTGACTAGCGACTCCTACGAGCAGTACTTC.

The V gene is TRBV7-9, the J gene TRBJ2-7; D unresolved. Germline V gene lookup returns CDR1 SEHNR and CDR2 FQNEAQ (reference sequence). This CDR3 spans 16 amino acids. Trimming took 5 bases from V and 2 from J, leaving 19 bases between them. In DNA form, the CDR3 reads TGTGCCAGCAGCAAGACACTCCTAAGGCCCCCCTACGAGCAGTACTTC. The encoded protein is CASSKTLLRPPYEQYF.

This clone has just a few counts. V and J are TRBV28 and TRBJ1-4; D may be TRBD1 (6 bases). The CDR3 sequence is 14 residues long. Germline V lookup: CDR1 MDHEN, CDR2 SYDVKM. The V and J ends lost 6 bases and 5 bases respectively, with 13 bases between them. This chain's CDR3 is CASSLGGQNEKLFF. Here the CDR3 DNA reads TGTGCCAGCAGCCTAGGGGGACAAAATGAAAAACTGTTTTTT.

The V and J genes are TRBV6-2 or TRBV6-3 and TRBJ2-7, with TRBD1 matching 7 bases. The germline V gene encodes CDR1 MNHEY and CDR2 SVGEGT. The trim removed 5 bases at V and 2 bases at J, leaving 9 bases unmatched. The CDR3 spans 15 residues. DNA of the CDR3: TGTGCCAGCAGTGGGGACAGCCATGGGGCCTACGAGCAGTACTTC. It is translated as CASSGDSHGAYEQYF.

The chain recombines TRBV5-1 with TRBJ2-1; tentatively, D is TRBD1 (6 bases). Germline lookup yields CDR1 SGHRS and CDR2 YFSETQ. The V end was cut by 0 bases, the J end by 6 bases, with 13 bases between. The CDR3 has 15 residues. DNA for the CDR3: TGCGCCAGCAGCTTGGGGCCCGGGACACCCAATGAGCAGTTCTTC. This encodes CASSLGPGTPNEQFF.

This clone was detected only once. The V and J genes are TRBV10-3 and TRBJ2-3; 11 nucleotides line up with TRBD2. The CDR3 consists of 16 residues. The V gene's germline CDR1 is ENHRY and CDR2 SYGVKD. V trimming: 2 bases; J trimming: 3 bases; junction bases outside the gene matches: 4. The CDR3 sequence: CAISEELAGVTDTQYF. Here the CDR3 DNA reads TGTGCCATCAGTGAGGAACTAGCGGGAGTTACAGATACGCAGTATTTT.

This sequence joins TRBV6-1 and TRBJ1-1; perhaps TRBD1 as D (5 bases). V lost 2 bases and J lost 6, with 13 bases in between. The CDR3 runs 14 residues. Looked up from germline, CDR1 is MNHNS and CDR2 is SASEGT. The CDR3 nucleotides are TGTGCCAGCAGTGAACTCCACCAGGGCTCTGAAGCTTTCTTT. Amino acids: CASSELHQGSEAFF.

The genes are TRBV20-1 and TRBJ2-1; maybe TRBD1 (5 bases). Looked up from germline, CDR1 is DFQATT and CDR2 is SNEGSKA (reference sequence). V lost 3 bases to trimming and J lost 7 bases, with 10 bases between them. CDR3 length equals 12 residues. CDR3 sequence reads: CSASGHPNEQFF. The CDR3 DNA reads as TGCAGTGCTAGTGGACACCCGAATGAGCAGTTCTTC.

This chain uses TRBV4-1 with TRBJ1-2; 7 nucleotides agree with TRBD1. CDR1 is MGHRA and CDR2 is YSYEKL in the germline V gene. Trimming cost V 0 bases and J 4 bases; bases outside gene matches: 5. The length of the CDR3 is 15 residues. CDR3 coding DNA: TGCGCCAGCAGCCAAGAACAGGGGATAAGCTATGGCTACACCTTC. Protein product: CASSQEQGISYGYTF.

The chain uses TRBV27 and TRBJ1-1; 8 bases agree with TRBD1. The V and J ends lost 10 bases and 1 base, in that order; junction bases with no gene match: 8. CDR1 MNHEY and CDR2 SMNVEV come from the germline V gene (reference sequence). This CDR3 comprises 14 residues. The CDR3 region is CATRTGGSNTEAFF. DNA for the CDR3: TGTGCCACCAGAACAGGGGGTTCGAACACTGAAGCTTTCTTT.

The chain links TRBV28 to TRBJ1-4; the D is unclear. V was cut by 6 bases and J by 0 bases, with 8 bases left in between. Per the germline V gene, CDR1 is MDHEN and CDR2 is SYDVKM. There are 14 residues in the CDR3. The CDR3 DNA sequence: TGTGCCAGCAGGACGAGGGCAACTAATGAAAAACTGTTTTTT. Translated, it gives CASRTRATNEKLFF.

This chain links TRBV5-6 with TRBJ2-2, with unresolved D. Trimming took off 2 bases at V and 10 bases at J, with 18 bases between the two ends. The CDR3 runs 15 residues. CDR1 and CDR2 from the germline V gene are SGHDT and YYEEEE. The CDR3 coding sequence is TGTGCCAGCAGCTTAGCAGACTCCCTGATTACGGAGCTGTTTTTT. Its translation is CASSLADSLITELFF.

The V gene is TRBV21-1, the J gene TRBJ2-1; the tabulated D call, TRBD2, remains unverified against the DNA. TRBV21-1 has pseudogene status. This CDR3 is 17 amino acids long. CDR3 sequence reads: CASSKAREVTAHNEQFF. CDR3 coding DNA: TGTGCCAGCAGCAAAGCGCGGGAAGTGACAGCTCACAATGAGCAGTTCTTC.

CDR3 DNA: TGTGCCAGCAGCTTACCCGGACAGGGCTATGGCTACACCTTC. Translation gives CASSLPGQGYGYTF. The chain combines TRBV7-2 with TRBJ1-2, with 8 bases matching TRBD1. Germline V lookup: CDR1 SGHTA, CDR2 FQGNSA. The CDR3 totals 14 residues. J gave up 4 bases and V 2 bases, and 3 bases lay outside the gene matches.

The V and J genes are TRBV5-1 and TRBJ2-3; TRBD2 matches at 8 bases. CDR3 length: 17 amino acids. V lost 0 bases to trimming and J lost 6 bases; unmatched junction nucleotides: 12. CDR1 SGHRS and CDR2 YFSETQ come from the germline V gene. DNA for the CDR3: TGCGCCAGCAGCTTGGGAGGGCGGGGGGCCGGCCGGGATACGCAGTATTTT. This translates into CASSLGGRGAGRDTQYF.

V usage is TRBV7-4 and J usage is TRBJ2-7; D gene uncertain. V was cut by 0 bases and J by 6 bases, with 3 bases left in between. Looked up from germline, CDR1 is SGHVT and CDR2 is SQSDAQ. The CDR3 sequence is 11 residues long. As DNA, the CDR3 is TGTGCCAGCAGCTTAGCCTGCGAGCAGTACTTC. Amino acid sequence: CASSLACEQYF.

The J gene is TRBJ2-7, the V gene TRBV7-8, with TRBD2 as a possible D gene (7 bases). V was trimmed by 0 bases and J by 3 bases, leaving 12 bases between them. This CDR3 comprises 15 residues. Per the germline V gene, CDR1 is SGHVS and CDR2 is FQNEAQ. This CDR3 is CASSLAGGPFYEQYF. The CDR3 region has the DNA TGTGCCAGCAGCTTAGCGGGGGGGCCGTTCTACGAGCAGTACTTC.

The gene calls are TRBV28 and TRBJ1-2; 7 bases fit TRBD1. CDR1 and CDR2 (germline): MDHEN, SYDVKM. This CDR3 spans 16 amino acids. V was pared by 0 bases and J by 2 bases, with 6 bases of the junction left unmatched. CDR3 nucleotides: TGTGCCAGCAGTTTATGGGGGGTACAGGGGAACTATGGCTACACCTTC. It translates to CASSLWGVQGNYGYTF.

The gene calls are TRBV18 and TRBJ1-5; 7 bases fit TRBD1. Trimming took 6 bases from V and 4 from J; bases not matched to a gene: 3. This CDR3 has 13 residues. Germline V gives CDR1 KGHSH, CDR2 LQKENI. CDR3 sequence reads: CASSQDRNQPQHF. The CDR3 DNA sequence: TGTGCCAGCTCCCAGGACAGGAATCAGCCCCAGCATTTT.

J is TRBJ2-3 and V is TRBV5-4; 9 bases align to TRBD2. The V gene's germline CDR1 is SGHNT and CDR2 YYREEE (reference sequence). The CDR3 has 18 amino acids. V was pared by 4 bases and J by 1 base, with 13 bases of the junction left unmatched. CDR3 sequence: CASSRRIAGDWGTDTQYF. The CDR3 nucleotides are TGTGCCAGCAGCCGTAGGATAGCGGGAGATTGGGGCACAGATACGCAGTATTTT.

In this sample, this clone turned up a few times. V and J are TRBV10-1 and TRBJ1-5, with TRBD1 matching 7 bases. Losses at the gene ends were 2 bases for V and 0 bases for J; bases not matched to a gene: 25. Germline CDR1 reads WNHNN; CDR2 reads SYGVQD (reference sequence). The length of the CDR3 is 23 residues. The CDR3 here is CASSEAQGTGPRDQSYSNQPQHF. In nucleotides, the CDR3 is TGCGCCAGCAGTGAGGCACAGGGGACCGGCCCTCGCGACCAATCTTATAGCAATCAGCCCCAGCATTTT.

CDR3 nucleotides: TGTGCCAGTAAGGCGACAGGGGTTCGGCCCCAGCATTTT. Encoded protein: CASKATGVRPQHF. The chain is built from TRBV19 and TRBJ1-5; 8 bases match TRBD1. The CDR3 spans 13 residues. The V gene end was trimmed by 7 bases and the J gene end by 9 bases; junction bases not matched to a gene: 8. Germline V lookup: CDR1 LNHDA, CDR2 SQIVND (reference sequence).

Only one count was recorded for this clone. The chain recombines TRBV6-1 with TRBJ1-4; 7 nucleotides match TRBD1. Germline V gene lookup returns CDR1 MNHNS and CDR2 SASEGT. J lost 8 bases, V lost 0 bases, and 3 bases had no gene match. The CDR3 loop spans 14 amino acids. The CDR3 DNA reads as TGTGCCAGCAGTGAAGCAGGGGGCTGGGAAAAACTGTTTTTT. Protein: CASSEAGGWEKLFF.

The chain uses TRBV27 and TRBJ1-2; D is possibly TRBD1 (5 bases). Germline V gene sequence: CDR1 MNHEY, CDR2 SMNVEV (reference sequence). The CDR3 has 13 amino acids. The V end was cut by 3 bases, the J end by 3 bases, with 8 bases between. CDR3 sequence: CASSFQGDYGYTF. The CDR3 DNA reads TGTGCCAGCAGTTTCCAAGGGGACTATGGCTACACCTTC.

This clone turned up a few times. The chain combines TRBV28 with TRBJ1-1; 12 bases fit TRBD1. The CDR3 spans 16 residues. Germline lookup yields CDR1 MDHEN and CDR2 SYDVKM. J was trimmed by 1 base and V by 6 bases; bases with no gene match: 6. As DNA, the CDR3 is TGTGCCAGCAGCCAGGGACAGGGGGCGACGAACACTGAAGCTTTCTTT. Its translation is CASSQGQGATNTEAFF.

The rearrangement joins TRBV28 to TRBJ1-2; 12 bases agree with TRBD1. Germline lookup yields CDR1 MDHEN and CDR2 SYDVKM. The CDR3 totals 14 residues. J lost 8 bases, V lost 9 bases, and 10 bases had no gene match. DNA for the CDR3: TGTGCCAGTCGGGGGGGACAGGGGGCGGTAGGCTACACCTTC. Its protein is CASRGGQGAVGYTF.

This chain connects TRBV6-5 to TRBJ2-7; D is perhaps TRBD2 (5 bases). This CDR3 has 12 amino acids. Germline assignment: CDR1 MNHEY and CDR2 SVGAGI. V lost 10 bases and J lost 5, with 15 bases in between. Here the CDR3 reads CATEGPNDEQYF. The CDR3 DNA reads as TGTGCCACCGAGGGCCCGAATGACGAGCAGTACTTC.

The V and J genes are TRBV28 and TRBJ1-2, with TRBD1 as a possible D gene (6 bases). Germline CDR1 and CDR2: MDHEN and SYDVKM. V was shortened by 3 bases and J by 2 bases, with 13 bases between the two germline ends. The CDR3 spans 15 residues. CDR3 sequence reads: CASSFTGQINYGYTF. CDR3 bases: TGTGCCAGCAGTTTCACCGGACAGATCAACTATGGCTACACCTTC.

The rearrangement links TRBV5-4 to TRBJ1-1; tentative D call: TRBD1 (5 bases). V gave up 4 bases and J gave up 4 bases, with 14 bases separating them. From germline, CDR1 is SGHNT and CDR2 YYREEE (reference sequence). The CDR3 consists of 14 residues. CDR3 in DNA: TGTGCCAGCAGCCGCTCAGGGCTGGGCACTGAAGCTTTCTTT. This sequence encodes CASSRSGLGTEAFF.